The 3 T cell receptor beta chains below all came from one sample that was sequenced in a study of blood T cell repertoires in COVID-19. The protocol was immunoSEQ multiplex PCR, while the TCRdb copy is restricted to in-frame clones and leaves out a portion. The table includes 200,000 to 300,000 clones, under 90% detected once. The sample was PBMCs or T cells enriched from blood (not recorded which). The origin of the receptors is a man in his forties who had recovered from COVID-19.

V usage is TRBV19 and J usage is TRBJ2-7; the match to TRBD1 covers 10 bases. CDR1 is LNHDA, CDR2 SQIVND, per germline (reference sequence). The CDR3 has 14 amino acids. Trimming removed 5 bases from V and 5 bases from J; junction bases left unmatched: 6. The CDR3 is CASSGTGVWDEQYF. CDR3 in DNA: TGTGCCAGTAGTGGGACAGGGGTCTGGGACGAGCAGTACTTC.

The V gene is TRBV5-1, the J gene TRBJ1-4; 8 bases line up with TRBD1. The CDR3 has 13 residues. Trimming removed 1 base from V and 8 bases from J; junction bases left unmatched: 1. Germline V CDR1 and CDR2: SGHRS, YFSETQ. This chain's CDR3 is CASSLWTGEKLFF. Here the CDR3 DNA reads TGCGCCAGCAGCTTGTGGACAGGGGAAAAACTGTTTTTT.

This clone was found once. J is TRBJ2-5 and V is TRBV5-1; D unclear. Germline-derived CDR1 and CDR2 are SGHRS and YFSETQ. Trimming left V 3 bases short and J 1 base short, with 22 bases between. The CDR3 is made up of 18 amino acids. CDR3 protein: CASSSTSFQLTSQETQYF. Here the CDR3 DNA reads TGCGCCAGCAGCTCAACTTCCTTCCAACTAACGTCCCAAGAGACCCAGTACTTC.